These T cell receptor beta chains were read from a single sample in a study of T cell responses to AZD1222 COVID-19 vaccine. Clones were sequenced by immunoSEQ multiplex PCR, and TCRdb holds only the in-frame ones, with some missing. The sample carries some 22,000 clones, approximately 86% recorded once. This specimen consisted of peripheral blood, obtained on day 0 of AZD1222 vaccination. These receptors originate from an adult in good health. Each CDR3 is given with its conserved first and last residue. The D gene is left open where the match is weak. Clone size is stated in some rows and not others, as once, few, many or a class when expanded.

d_call clone_size j_call v_call cdr3_aa cdr3_nt
NA NA TRBJ2-7 TRBV19 CASSIRYRQSYEQYF TGTGCCAGTAGTATTCGATATCGACAGTCCTACGAGCAGTACTTC
TRBD2 NA TRBJ2-5 TRBV2 CASSEVEREDLKETQYF TGTGCCAGCAGTGAAGTAGAGCGGGAGGACCTTAAAGAGACCCAGTACTTC
NA once TRBJ1-2 TRBV18 CASSPGSDYGYTF TGTGCCAGCTCACCAGGAAGCGACTATGGCTACACCTTC
NA NA TRBJ2-7 TRBV5-5 CASSLYQDEQYF TGTGCCAGCAGCTTGTACCAGGACGAGCAGTACTTC
NA NA TRBJ2-1 TRBV3-1/TRBV3-2 CASSQEGREQFF TGTGCCAGCAGCCAAGAAGGCAGGGAGCAGTTCTTC
NA NA TRBJ2-2 TRBV6-5 CASTRPRGGTGELFF TGTGCCAGCACGCGACCCAGAGGGGGCACCGGGGAGCTGTTTTTT
NA NA TRBJ1-3 TRBV19 CASSTLLLSGNTIYF TGTGCCAGTAGTACACTACTACTCTCTGGAAACACCATATATTTT
NA NA TRBJ2-7 TRBV21-1 CASSGTGLSYEQYF TGTGCCAGCAGCGGGACCGGTCTTTCCTACGAGCAGTACTTC
NA NA TRBJ1-1 TRBV3-1/TRBV3-2 CASSGTEAFF TGTGCCAGCAGCGGAACTGAAGCTTTCTTT
NA NA TRBJ1-4 TRBV7-2 CASSTATNEKLFF TGTGCCAGCAGCACAGCAACTAATGAAAAACTGTTTTTT
NA once TRBJ2-2 TRBV9 CASSVGPRDTGELFF TGTGCCAGCAGCGTAGGGCCGAGGGACACCGGGGAGCTGTTTTTT
NA NA TRBJ2-7 TRBV2 CASSETVGSYEQYF TGTGCCAGCAGTGAAACAGTCGGTTCCTACGAGCAGTACTTC
NA NA TRBJ1-5 TRBV19 CASSLTSRGNQPQHF TGTGCCAGTAGCTTAACCTCCCGGGGGAATCAGCCCCAGCATTTT
NA NA TRBJ1-2 TRBV4-2 CASSQWTAYGYTF TGTGCCAGCAGCCAATGGACAGCCTATGGCTACACCTTC
NA NA TRBJ2-3 TRBV24-1 CATGDGTDTQYF TGTGCCACCGGGGATGGCACAGATACGCAGTATTTT
TRBD1 NA TRBJ1-4 TRBV5-6 CASSPWSGTGRNEKLFF TGTGCCAGCAGCCCATGGTCGGGGACAGGTCGTAATGAAAAACTGTTTTTT
TRBD1 NA TRBJ1-1 TRBV9 CASSGGQGALNTEAFF TGTGCCAGCAGCGGGGGACAGGGGGCCTTGAACACTGAAGCTTTCTTT
TRBD2 once TRBJ2-7 TRBV3-1/TRBV3-2 CASGWGGEQYF TGTGCCAGCGGCTGGGGGGGCGAGCAGTACTTC
TRBD2 NA TRBJ2-2 TRBV27 CASSSSGSVVTGELFF TGTGCCAGCAGTTCTAGCGGGAGCGTTGTCACCGGGGAGCTGTTTTTT
TRBD1 NA TRBJ1-1 TRBV28 CASSAGQGGMNTEAFF TGTGCCAGCAGCGCCGGACAGGGGGGAATGAACACTGAAGCTTTCTTT
NA NA TRBJ2-3 TRBV7-6 CASSLAGGTDTQYF TGTGCCAGCAGCTTAGCGGGGGGCACAGATACGCAGTATTTT
TRBD2 NA TRBJ2-5 TRBV3-1/TRBV3-2 CASSQEAEAGGYQETQYF TGTGCCAGCAGCCAAGAGGCAGAAGCGGGGGGGTACCAAGAGACCCAGTACTTC
NA NA TRBJ2-7 TRBV24-1 CATSDGGTLHEQYF TGTGCCACCAGTGACGGCGGGACACTCCACGAGCAGTACTTC
TRBD2 NA TRBJ2-6 TRBV7-8 CASSFRGGSGANVLTF TGTGCCAGCAGCTTCCGGGGGGGATCTGGGGCCAACGTCCTGACTTTC
NA NA TRBJ1-2 TRBV3-1/TRBV3-2 CASSRSWGFGGYTF TGTGCCAGCAGCCGAAGTTGGGGCTTTGGTGGCTACACCTTC
NA NA TRBJ2-2 TRBV3-1/TRBV3-2 CASSTPGKGVTGELFF TGTGCCAGCAGCACTCCCGGGAAGGGAGTAACCGGGGAGCTGTTTTTT
NA NA TRBJ2-7 TRBV7-3 CASSPSRSGVPYEQYF TGTGCCAGCAGCCCTTCCCGATCTGGAGTACCCTACGAGCAGTACTTC
NA NA TRBJ1-2 TRBV5-6 CASSETAFYGYTF TGTGCCAGCAGCGAGACAGCGTTCTATGGCTACACCTTC
TRBD2 NA TRBJ2-5 TRBV3-1/TRBV3-2 CASSQAGGETQYF TGTGCCAGCAGCCAAGCGGGGGGAGAGACCCAGTACTTC
NA NA TRBJ2-3 TRBV24-1 CATSDSQDLPGDTQYF TGTGCCACCAGTGATTCTCAGGACCTTCCTGGAGATACGCAGTATTTT
NA NA TRBJ1-6 TRBV5-1 CASSTGGGSPLHF TGCGCCAGCAGCACGGGTGGGGGCTCACCCCTCCACTTT
NA NA TRBJ2-7 TRBV28 CASSIGGGGYEQYF TGTGCCAGCAGCATAGGTGGAGGGGGCTACGAGCAGTACTTC
TRBD2 NA TRBJ2-3 TRBV5-1 CASRGEAGEYTDTQYF TGCGCCAGCAGGGGCGAGGCGGGGGAGTACACAGATACGCAGTATTTT
TRBD2 NA TRBJ2-1 TRBV7-8 CASSLDPAGALYNEQFF TGTGCCAGCAGCTTAGACCCAGCGGGGGCCCTCTACAATGAGCAGTTCTTC
NA NA TRBJ2-1 TRBV4-1 CASSQDPGGFRNEQFF TGCGCCAGCAGCCAAGACCCGGGGGGCTTTAGAAATGAGCAGTTCTTC
NA NA TRBJ1-5 TRBV19 CASSIRGSSNQPQHF TGTGCCAGTAGTATAAGGGGGAGTAGCAATCAGCCCCAGCATTTT
NA NA TRBJ1-2 TRBV27 CASSLDISRGYTF TGTGCCAGCAGTCTGGACATCTCCAGGGGCTACACCTTC
NA few TRBJ1-3 TRBV9 CASSASRVGNTIYF TGTGCCAGCAGCGCCTCCAGGGTTGGAAACACCATATATTTT
NA NA TRBJ2-1 TRBV29-1 CSVDGEQFF TGCAGCGTTGATGGAGAGCAGTTCTTC
NA once TRBJ1-5 TRBV27 CASSLSFRLGRPNNQPQHF TGTGCCAGCAGTTTATCGTTTCGGTTGGGACGGCCAAACAATCAGCCCCAGCATTTT